Below, 23 T cell receptor beta chains from the same sample are listed, as sequenced in a study of T cell responses to AZD1222 COVID-19 vaccine. Libraries were prepared by immunoSEQ multiplex PCR; TCRdb keeps only in-frame clonotypes and omits some of them. The sample carries some 97,000 clones, 70% to 90% recorded once. The starting material was peripheral blood, obtained on day 0 of MenACWY control vaccination. The receptors come from an adult in good health.

This sequence joins TRBV29-1 and TRBJ1-1; D gene uncertain. The germline V gene has CDR1 SQVTM and CDR2 ANQGSEA. V was trimmed by 4 bases and J by 3 bases, leaving 6 bases between them. The CDR3 is 11 amino acids. The CDR3 region has the DNA TGCAGCGTTGTGTCGGACACTGAAGCTTTCTTT. This gives the protein CSVVSDTEAFF. The full variable domain, rest sourced from reference TRBV29-1 and TRBJ1-1, is SAVISQKPSRDICQRGTSLTIQCQVDSQVTMMFWYRQQPGQSLTLIATANQGSEATYESGFVIDKFPISRPNLTFSTLTVSNMSPEDSSIYLCSVVSDTEAFFGQGTRLTVV.

This clone has just one count. The rearrangement links TRBV9 to TRBJ2-2; D gene unclear. Trimming shortened V by 2 bases and J by 8 bases, and 10 bases separated the two germline ends. The CDR3 has 13 amino acids. Germline CDR1 SGDLS, CDR2 YYNGEE. The CDR3: CASSVAVWGELFF. For the CDR3, the DNA is TGTGCCAGCAGCGTCGCCGTTTGGGGGGAGCTGTTTTTT.

The gene calls are TRBV28 and TRBJ1-4; tentatively, D is TRBD1 (5 bases). The CDR3 runs to 14 residues. Per germline, CDR1 MDHEN and CDR2 SYDVKM. V was shortened by 3 bases and J by 4 bases, with 9 bases between the two germline ends. CDR3 residues: CASSFQGFNEKLFF. CDR3 DNA sequence: TGTGCCAGCAGTTTTCAGGGTTTTAATGAAAAACTGTTTTTT.

The chain employs TRBV29-1 and TRBJ2-5; D possibly corresponds to TRBD1 (5 bases). CDR1 is SQVTM and CDR2 is ANQGSEA in the germline V gene. The CDR3 is made up of 12 amino acids. Trimming took 4 bases from V and 2 from J, leaving 8 bases between them. DNA for the CDR3: TGCAGCGTTGGGGGCAGGCAAGAGACCCAGTACTTC. Translation: CSVGGRQETQYF. The complete variable domain, with remaining parts taken from reference TRBV29-1 and TRBJ2-5, reads SAVISQKPSRDICQRGTSLTIQCQVDSQVTMMFWYRQQPGQSLTLIATANQGSEATYESGFVIDKFPISRPNLTFSTLTVSNMSPEDSSIYLCSVGGRQETQYFGPGTRLLVL.

The V and J genes are TRBV19 and TRBJ1-2; D perhaps matches TRBD1 (5 bases). From germline, CDR1 is LNHDA and CDR2 SQIVND (reference sequence). V lost 1 base, J lost 7 bases, and 13 bases lay in between. CDR3 length: 14 amino acids. The CDR3 protein is CASSIGSGPFGYTF. The CDR3 DNA sequence: TGTGCCAGTAGTATAGGCTCGGGGCCATTTGGCTACACCTTC.

This sequence joins TRBV5-1 and TRBJ2-3, with D maybe TRBD1 (6 bases). Germline loops: CDR1 SGHRS, CDR2 YFSETQ. The CDR3 length is 14 residues. Between the trimmed V and J ends, which lost 4 bases and 2 bases, there was a span of 11 bases. The CDR3 reads CASSLDRSTDTQYF. The DNA of the CDR3 is TGCGCCAGCAGCCTGGACAGATCCACAGATACGCAGTATTTT.

This chain links TRBV5-8 with TRBJ1-4; tentatively, D is TRBD1 (5 bases). The CDR3 sequence is 15 residues long. Germline CDR1 SGHTS, CDR2 YDEGEE. V dropped 3 bases and J dropped 8 bases, with 17 bases sitting between them. The CDR3 nucleotides are TGTGCCAGCAGCTGGCTGACAGTAGGACTGGAAAAACTGTTTTTT. This codes for CASSWLTVGLEKLFF.

The chain employs TRBV30 and TRBJ1-3; maybe TRBD1 (5 bases). CDR3 length: 13 residues. CDR1 and CDR2 from the germline V gene are GTSNPN and SVGIG (reference sequence). V shed 7 bases and J shed 1 base, with 11 bases lying between them. CDR3 in amino acids: CAFHGTSGNTIYF. CDR3 coding DNA: TGTGCCTTCCACGGGACTTCTGGAAACACCATATATTTT.

V gene TRBV29-1 combines with J gene TRBJ2-7, with D possibly matching TRBD1 (5 bases). V lost 6 bases and J 0 bases, leaving 6 bases between the germline ends. The CDR3 length is 11 residues. Germline CDR1 is SQVTM and CDR2 is ANQGSEA. This CDR3 is CSVDNSYEQYF. The DNA for the CDR3 is TGCAGCGTGGACAACTCCTACGAGCAGTACTTC.

This chain links TRBV30 with TRBJ1-2; no clear D. The CDR3 has 15 amino acids. Germline V gene lookup returns CDR1 GTSNPN and CDR2 SVGIG (reference sequence). V lost 0 bases, J lost 8 bases, and 19 bases lay in between. The CDR3 protein is CAWSVRKRKRVGYTF. The CDR3, as DNA: TGTGCCTGGAGTGTACGAAAGAGGAAGCGGGTCGGCTACACCTTC.

The chain carries TRBV27 and TRBJ1-6; no reliable D call. Germline CDR1 reads MNHEY; CDR2 reads SMNVEV (reference sequence). The CDR3 totals 15 residues. V lost 3 bases to trimming and J lost 9 bases, with 15 bases between them. The CDR3 sequence is CASSLRIVGGSPLHF. CDR3 coding DNA: TGTGCCAGCAGTTTGCGAATAGTTGGAGGTTCACCCCTCCACTTT.

This clone was picked up one time. The chain links TRBV5-6 to TRBJ2-1; TRBD1 matches at 9 bases. This CDR3 spans 15 amino acids. Germline CDR1 SGHDT, CDR2 YYEEEE. Trimming at V came to 4 bases and at J to 3 bases, leaving 5 bases not matched to a gene. CDR3 sequence (DNA): TGTGCCAGCAGCCGGGGGACAGGGTTCTACAATGAGCAGTTCTTC. Amino acids: CASSRGTGFYNEQFF.

The chain employs TRBV25-1 and TRBJ1-1, with TRBD1 matching over 7 bases. The CDR3 is 13 residues long. V was clipped by 3 bases and J by 4 bases; unmatched bases: 2. Germline-derived CDR1 and CDR2 are MGHDK and SYGVNS. The CDR3 bases are TGTGCCAGCAGTGACTCAGGGGGCACTGAAGCTTTCTTT. Translated, it gives CASSDSGGTEAFF.

The J gene is TRBJ1-6, the V gene TRBV10-3, with D hard to call. The V end lost 10 bases, the J end lost 9 bases, and 25 bases lay between the germline ends. The CDR3 length is 16 residues. Germline CDR1 reads ENHRY; CDR2 reads SYGVKD. In DNA form, the CDR3 reads TGTGCCACAAGAAGGCAGGTCGATTTGGCCGGTTCACCCCTCCACTTT. It translates to CATRRQVDLAGSPLHF.

Only a few counts were recorded for this clone. J is TRBJ1-4 and V is TRBV9; D ambiguous. The germline V and J ends were trimmed by 0 bases and 10 bases, with 16 bases remaining between them. CDR3 length: 15 residues. Germline CDR1 reads SGDLS; CDR2 reads YYNGEE. CDR3 region: CASSVGAGPTGKLFF. In DNA, the CDR3 is TGTGCCAGCAGCGTAGGAGCGGGCCCGACGGGAAAACTGTTTTTT.

J is TRBJ1-5 and V is TRBV6-5; no reliable D call. CDR1 is MNHEY, CDR2 SVGAGI, per germline. V lost 0 bases and J lost 7, with 10 bases in between. The CDR3 runs to 14 residues. The chain's CDR3 is CASSYSSVRQPQHF. CDR3 bases: TGTGCCAGCAGTTACTCCTCAGTGAGGCAGCCCCAGCATTTT.

The rearrangement uses TRBV11-2 and TRBJ2-2; no firm D call. Per the germline V gene, CDR1 is SGHAT and CDR2 is FQNNGV. CDR3 length: 14 amino acids. The V and J ends lost 5 bases and 4 bases respectively, with 11 bases between them. The DNA for the CDR3 is TGTGCCAGCAGCACCTACCTTCGCACCGGGGAGCTGTTTTTT. Its translation: CASSTYLRTGELFF.

This clone was detected a few times. The chain recombines TRBV5-1 with TRBJ2-5; D unresolved. Germline CDR1 reads SGHRS; CDR2 reads YFSETQ. V lost 4 bases to trimming and J lost 5 bases, with 18 bases between them. The CDR3 covers 15 residues. The DNA for the CDR3 is TGCGCCAGCAGCCCGGGTCTTTCGGCCTTCGAGACCCAGTACTTC. This codes for CASSPGLSAFETQYF.

The chain recombines TRBV28 with TRBJ1-5, with a tentative D call TRBD1 (6 bases). Deletions cut 1 base from V and 5 bases from J, with 12 bases between. This CDR3 spans 15 amino acids. Per the germline V gene, CDR1 is MDHEN and CDR2 is SYDVKM. CDR3 in amino acids: CASSLLSGVDQPQHF. The CDR3 DNA is TGTGCCAGCAGTTTATTGTCAGGGGTGGATCAGCCCCAGCATTTT.

This clone was recorded a few times. V is TRBV10-3 and J is TRBJ1-2; no definite D call. Per the germline V gene, CDR1 is ENHRY and CDR2 is SYGVKD. This CDR3 contains 14 residues. V was clipped by 3 bases and J by 5 bases, with 13 bases between them. The CDR3 protein is CAISDKEGGYGYTF. CDR3 DNA sequence: TGTGCCATCAGTGATAAGGAGGGTGGATATGGCTACACCTTC.

The V gene is TRBV28, the J gene TRBJ2-3; 8 nucleotides match TRBD1. Trimming cost V 2 bases and J 1 base; bases outside gene matches: 5. Germline values: CDR1 MDHEN, CDR2 SYDVKM. The CDR3 totals 16 residues. This chain's CDR3 is CASSLPQGAGTDTQYF. The CDR3 nucleotides are TGTGCCAGCAGTTTACCCCAGGGGGCTGGCACAGATACGCAGTATTTT.

This sequence joins TRBV27 and TRBJ2-1; D is possibly TRBD2 (5 bases). The CDR3 consists of 20 residues. Trimming stripped 3 bases from V and 7 bases from J, with 31 bases between. Germline V gene sequence: CDR1 MNHEY, CDR2 SMNVEV (reference sequence). CDR3 bases: TGTGCCAGCAGTTTCGGACTTTCAACCCCCCCTTTGTCCCCCCCAAATGAGCAGTTCTTC. Amino acids: CASSFGLSTPPLSPPNEQFF.

The chain joins TRBV29-1 to TRBJ1-2, with D hard to call. Per germline, CDR1 SQVTM and CDR2 ANQGSEA. This CDR3 has 13 residues. V was cut by 6 bases and J by 8 bases, with 19 bases left in between. The CDR3 DNA reads as TGCAGCGTCAACCCCCCGGGCCAGGCGGGCTACACCTTC. It is translated as CSVNPPGQAGYTF.